The 14 T cell receptor beta chains reported below all come from one sample, sequenced in a study of response to subunit inactivated influenza vaccine. TCRdb reprocessed the RT-PCR reads with MiXCR, giving one entry per CDR3 protein. The repertoire includes over 300,000 distinct CDR3 sequences, just over 20% of them detected once, and approximately 10% sits in the top ten. Sequenced here: PBMCs from blood, sampled less than 22 months after vaccination. The receptor set was obtained from a man between 50 and 75 years old who received an inactivated influenza vaccine.

The chain is built from TRBV5-4 and TRBJ2-1; 8 nucleotides agree with TRBD2. The length of the CDR3 is 14 residues. Per germline, CDR1 SGHNT and CDR2 YYREEE (reference sequence). V lost 7 bases and J lost 4; bases outside the gene matches: 7. The DNA for the CDR3 is TGTGCCAGCCTTCGGGGGGGGGATTACAATGAGCAGTTCTTC. Its translation is CASLRGGDYNEQFF.

The V gene is TRBV4-2, the J gene TRBJ2-2, with D maybe TRBD1 (7 bases). Trimming stripped 0 bases from V and 13 bases from J, with 15 bases between. This CDR3 spans 14 amino acids. Germline CDR1 reads LGHNA; CDR2 reads YNFKEQ. CDR3 nucleotide sequence: TGTGCCAGCAGCCAAGATTCGGGGACAGCGGGGCTGTTTTTT. This codes for CASSQDSGTAGLFF.

The CDR3 region is CASSPGDGNSNQPQHF. The CDR3 DNA sequence: TGCGCCAGCAGCCCAGGGGACGGAAATAGCAATCAGCCCCAGCATTTT. The chain is built from TRBV5-1 and TRBJ1-5, with D possibly matching TRBD1 (6 bases). Germline loops: CDR1 SGHRS, CDR2 YFSETQ. V gave up 4 bases and J gave up 0 bases, with 14 bases separating them. This CDR3 is 16 amino acids long.

There are a few counts of this clonotype. An end of the junction does not agree with germline; a read error may underlie this. The genes are TRBV5-1 and TRBJ2-1; 8 nucleotides agree with TRBD2. Germline CDR1 SGHRS, CDR2 YFSETQ. This CDR3 has 14 residues. In DNA form, the CDR3 reads TGCGCCAGCAGCCCCGGCCAAAAGCGGGGGCCCGTTCTCTTC. Its protein product is CASSPGQKRGPVLF.

The genes are TRBV7-2 and TRBJ2-7; TRBD2 matches at 12 bases. From germline, CDR1 is SGHTA and CDR2 FQGNSA. The CDR3 totals 16 residues. Trimming took 5 bases from V and 7 from J; bases not matched to a gene: 12. The CDR3 is CASSRTSGVGSGEQYF. Here the CDR3 DNA reads TGTGCCAGCAGCCGGACTAGCGGGGTAGGGTCGGGAGAGCAGTACTTC.

This clonotype was picked up a small number of times. J is TRBJ2-1 and V is TRBV10-3, with D tentatively TRBD1 (5 bases). The germline V and J ends were trimmed by 0 bases and 5 bases, with 14 bases remaining between them. Germline assignment: CDR1 ENHRY and CDR2 SYGVKD. The CDR3 is 16 amino acids. The CDR3 nucleotides are TGTGCCATCAGTGAGTCGATCCAGGGTCGAGACAATGAGCAGTTCTTC. Encoded protein: CAISESIQGRDNEQFF.

The table lists this clonotype with a few counts. The chain couples TRBV20-1 to TRBJ2-3; D not certain. Trimming left V 3 bases short and J 2 bases short, with 9 bases between. Germline V lookup: CDR1 DFQATT, CDR2 SNEGSKA (reference sequence). The CDR3 spans 13 residues. CDR3 region: CSARKEITDTQYF. The CDR3 nucleotides read TGCAGTGCTAGGAAGGAGATCACAGATACGCAGTATTTT.

This clonotype was observed a handful of times. The V and J genes are TRBV7-8 and TRBJ2-6, with 8 bases matching TRBD1. Trimming took 5 bases from V and 3 from J; bases not matched to a gene: 15. The germline V gene encodes CDR1 SGHVS and CDR2 FQNEAQ. The CDR3 contains 19 residues. The CDR3 region is CASSRRQGSWLGGANVLTF. The CDR3 nucleotides read TGTGCCAGCAGCCGTAGACAGGGGTCCTGGTTAGGTGGGGCCAACGTCCTGACTTTC.

The chain has TRBV3-1 and TRBJ1-4; D is undetermined. Per the germline V gene, CDR1 is LGHDT and CDR2 is YNNKEL (reference sequence). Trimming took 4 bases from V and 5 from J, leaving 11 bases between them. The CDR3 consists of 14 residues. The CDR3 sequence: CASSPRDGNEKLFF. As DNA, the CDR3 is TGTGCCAGCAGCCCTCGCGACGGGAATGAAAAACTGTTTTTT. The full variable domain, completed using reference TRBV3-1 and TRBJ1-4, is DTAVSQTPKYLVTQMGNDKSIKCEQNLGHDTMYWYKQDSKKFLKIMFSYNNKELIINETVPNRFSPKSPDKAHLNLHINSLELGDSAVYFCASSPRDGNEKLFFGSGTQLSVL.

The V call is TRBV27, the J call TRBJ2-1, with 9 bases fitting TRBD2. The CDR3 loop spans 15 amino acids. J gave up 9 bases and V 2 bases, and 8 bases lay outside the gene matches. Germline CDR1 MNHEY, CDR2 SMNVEV (reference sequence). The CDR3 coding sequence is TGTGCCAGCAGTTTAGGGGTAGCGGGAGCGTCTGAGCAGTTCTTC. Translated, it gives CASSLGVAGASEQFF.

This chain joins TRBV20-1 and TRBJ2-7; no clear D gene. Deletions cut 1 base from V and 5 bases from J, with 18 bases between. Per the germline V gene, CDR1 is DFQATT and CDR2 is SNEGSKA (reference sequence). The CDR3 has 15 amino acids. The CDR3 here is CSARGWGNSPDEQYF. In nucleotides, the CDR3 is TGCAGTGCTAGAGGGTGGGGTAACTCTCCCGACGAGCAGTACTTC.

The chain uses TRBV7-2 and TRBJ2-2; 7 nucleotides match TRBD2. J was trimmed by 7 bases and V by 1 base; bases with no gene match: 6. This CDR3 is built from 15 residues. Germline V gives CDR1 SGHTA, CDR2 FQGNSA. CDR3 nucleotide sequence: TGTGCCAGCAGCTTAGATCCGCGGGAGATCGGGGAGCTGTTTTTT. It yields the protein CASSLDPREIGELFF.

There are a few counts of this clonotype. This sequence joins TRBV20-1 and TRBJ1-1, with D perhaps matching TRBD1 (5 bases). In germline, CDR1 is DFQATT, CDR2 SNEGSKA (reference sequence). Trimming stripped 5 bases from V and 5 bases from J, with 18 bases between. The CDR3 sequence is 14 residues long. The CDR3, as DNA: TGCAGTGCTGGCCAGTGGCAGGGCGGGACTGAAGCTTTCTTT. It specifies CSAGQWQGGTEAFF.

A few counts support this clonotype. The rearrangement links TRBV15 to TRBJ1-2, with 7 bases aligning to TRBD1. This CDR3 spans 15 amino acids. Germline loops: CDR1 LNHNV, CDR2 YYDKDF (reference sequence). J gave up 4 bases and V 2 bases, and 7 bases lay outside the gene matches. For the CDR3, the DNA is TGTGCCACCAGCAGAAGAGCGACAGGGACCTATGGCTACACCTTC. It translates to CATSRRATGTYGYTF.